This T cell receptor (beta chain) was identified in a study of T cell responses to AZD1222 COVID-19 vaccine. Whole-study results and caveats: Among spike-specific TCRs, nearly half reportedly target unmutated variant regions. Clonal diversity may have been underestimated, and the donors were mostly white British, with more females than males. Repertoire sampling occurred only after the peak T cell response.

The germline gives CDR1 KGHSH, CDR2 LQKENI. V was clipped by 4 bases and J by 3 bases, with 10 bases between them. The CDR3 is made up of 13 amino acids. Using immunoSEQ multiplex PCR, the repertoire was profiled, and TCRdb retains in-frame clones only, with some absent. The data contain about 97,000 clones, around 83% of them singletons. Details on this clone: Its antigen is as yet unknown.

The sample in question was peripheral blood, obtained on day 0 of AZD1222 vaccination. The TCR comes from an adult in good health. This chain uses TRBV18 with TRBJ2-7, with a weak D call TRBD1 (5 bases). CDR3 coding DNA: TGTGCCAGCTCACGAGCTCAGGGCTACGAGCAGTACTTC. Its protein product is CASSRAQGYEQYF.